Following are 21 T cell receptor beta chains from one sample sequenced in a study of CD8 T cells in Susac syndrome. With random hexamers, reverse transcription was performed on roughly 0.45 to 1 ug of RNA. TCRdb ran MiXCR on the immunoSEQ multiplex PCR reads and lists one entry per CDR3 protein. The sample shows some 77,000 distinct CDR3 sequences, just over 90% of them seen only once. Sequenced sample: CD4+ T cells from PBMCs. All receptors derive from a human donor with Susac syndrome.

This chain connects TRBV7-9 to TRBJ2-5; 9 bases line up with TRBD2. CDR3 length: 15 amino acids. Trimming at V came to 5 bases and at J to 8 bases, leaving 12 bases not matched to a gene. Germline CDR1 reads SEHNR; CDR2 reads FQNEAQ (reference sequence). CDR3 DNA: TGTGCCAGCAGCCCCCGCTCGGCGGGGGGGGGAACCCAGTACTTC. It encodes CASSPRSAGGGTQYF.

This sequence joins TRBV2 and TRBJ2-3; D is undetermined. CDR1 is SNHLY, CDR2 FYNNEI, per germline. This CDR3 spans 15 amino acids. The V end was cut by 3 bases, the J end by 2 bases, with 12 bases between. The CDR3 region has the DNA TGTGCCAGCAGTGATTTCGGTTATATCACAGATACGCAGTATTTT. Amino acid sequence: CASSDFGYITDTQYF.

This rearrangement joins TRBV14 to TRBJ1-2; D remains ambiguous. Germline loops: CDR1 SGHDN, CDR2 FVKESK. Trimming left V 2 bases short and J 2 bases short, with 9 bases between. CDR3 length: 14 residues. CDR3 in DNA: TGTGCCAGCAGCCAACGTCCAATCAACTATGGCTACACCTTC. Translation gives CASSQRPINYGYTF.

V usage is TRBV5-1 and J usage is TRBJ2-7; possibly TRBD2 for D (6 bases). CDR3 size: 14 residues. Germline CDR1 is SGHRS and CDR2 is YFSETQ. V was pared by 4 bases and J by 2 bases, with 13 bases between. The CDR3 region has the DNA TGCGCCAGCAGCCAGGAGGGCAGTACCTACGAGCAGTACTTC. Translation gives CASSQEGSTYEQYF.

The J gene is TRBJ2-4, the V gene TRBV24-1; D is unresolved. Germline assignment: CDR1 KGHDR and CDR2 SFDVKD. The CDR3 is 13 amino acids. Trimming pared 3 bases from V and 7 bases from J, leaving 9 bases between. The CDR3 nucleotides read TGTGCCACCAGTGATATTAACAACAACATTCAGTACTTC. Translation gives CATSDINNNIQYF.

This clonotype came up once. This chain's CDR3 is CASSLDGGGRGYTF. In nucleotides, the CDR3 is TGTGCCAGCAGCTTAGACGGTGGGGGGCGCGGCTACACCTTC. The chain employs TRBV7-9 and TRBJ1-2; TRBD1 might be the D (6 bases). Germline V gene sequence: CDR1 SEHNR, CDR2 FQNEAQ (reference sequence). Trimming pared 1 base from V and 8 bases from J, leaving 14 bases between. CDR3 size: 14 residues.

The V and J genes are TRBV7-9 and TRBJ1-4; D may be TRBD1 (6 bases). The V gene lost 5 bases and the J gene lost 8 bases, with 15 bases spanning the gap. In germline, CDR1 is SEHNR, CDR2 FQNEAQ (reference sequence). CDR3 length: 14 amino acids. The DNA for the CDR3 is TGTGCCAGCAGCCAGGGACAAGGGGGAGAAAAACTGTTTTTT. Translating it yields CASSQGQGGEKLFF.

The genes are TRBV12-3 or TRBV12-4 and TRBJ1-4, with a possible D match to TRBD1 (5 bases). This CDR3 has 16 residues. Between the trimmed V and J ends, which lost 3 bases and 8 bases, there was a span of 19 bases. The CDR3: CASSFYVRREREKLFF. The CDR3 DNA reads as TGTGCCAGCAGTTTTTATGTTCGCAGGGAGCGAGAAAAACTGTTTTTT.

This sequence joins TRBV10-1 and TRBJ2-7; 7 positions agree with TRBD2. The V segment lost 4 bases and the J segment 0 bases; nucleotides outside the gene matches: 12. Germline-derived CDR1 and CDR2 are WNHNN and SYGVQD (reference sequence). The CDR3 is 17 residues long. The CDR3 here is CASSAPNSSGVSYEQYF. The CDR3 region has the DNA TGCGCCAGCAGTGCCCCCAATTCGAGCGGGGTCTCCTACGAGCAGTACTTC.

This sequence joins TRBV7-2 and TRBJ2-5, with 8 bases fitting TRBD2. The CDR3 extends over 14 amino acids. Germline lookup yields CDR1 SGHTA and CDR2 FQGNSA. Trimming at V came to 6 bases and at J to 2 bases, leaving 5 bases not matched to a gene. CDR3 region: CASSPGLAQETQYF. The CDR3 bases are TGTGCCAGCAGTCCAGGACTAGCACAAGAGACCCAGTACTTC.

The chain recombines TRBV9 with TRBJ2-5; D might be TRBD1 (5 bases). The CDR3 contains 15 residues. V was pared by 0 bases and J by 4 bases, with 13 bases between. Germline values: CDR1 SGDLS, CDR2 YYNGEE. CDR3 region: CASSVGAGWRETQYF. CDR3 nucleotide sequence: TGTGCCAGCAGCGTAGGGGCAGGGTGGCGAGAGACCCAGTACTTC. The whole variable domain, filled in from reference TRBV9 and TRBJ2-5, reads DSGVTQTPKHLITATGQRVTLRCSPRSGDLSVYWYQQSLDQGLQFLIQYYNGEERAKGNILERFSAQQFPDLHSELNLSSLELGDSALYFCASSVGAGWRETQYFGPGTRLLVL.

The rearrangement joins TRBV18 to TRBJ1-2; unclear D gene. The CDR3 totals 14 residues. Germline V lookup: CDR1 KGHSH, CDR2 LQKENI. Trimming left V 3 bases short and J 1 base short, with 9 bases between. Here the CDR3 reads CASSPVHGNYGYTF. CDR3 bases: TGTGCCAGCTCACCGGTCCACGGTAACTATGGCTACACCTTC.

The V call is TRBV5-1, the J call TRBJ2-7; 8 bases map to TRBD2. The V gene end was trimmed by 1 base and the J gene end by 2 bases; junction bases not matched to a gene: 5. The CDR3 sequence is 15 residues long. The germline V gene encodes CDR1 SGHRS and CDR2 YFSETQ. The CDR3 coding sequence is TGCGCCAGCAGCTTGCGAAGCGGGGGAACCTACGAGCAGTACTTC. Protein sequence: CASSLRSGGTYEQYF.

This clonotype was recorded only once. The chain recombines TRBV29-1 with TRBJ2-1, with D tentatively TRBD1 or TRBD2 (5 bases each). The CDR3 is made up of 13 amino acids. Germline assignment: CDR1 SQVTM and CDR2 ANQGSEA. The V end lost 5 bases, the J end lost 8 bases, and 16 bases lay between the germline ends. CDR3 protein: CSVRGALLDEQFF. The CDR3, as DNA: TGCAGCGTTAGAGGGGCCCTCTTGGATGAGCAGTTCTTC.

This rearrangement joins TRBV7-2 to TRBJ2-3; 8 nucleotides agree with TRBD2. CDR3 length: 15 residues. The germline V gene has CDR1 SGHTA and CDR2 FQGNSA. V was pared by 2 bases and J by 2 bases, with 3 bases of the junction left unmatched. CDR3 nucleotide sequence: TGTGCCAGCAGCTTACCTAGCGGGTACACAGATACGCAGTATTTT. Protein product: CASSLPSGYTDTQYF.

The CDR3 sequence: CASRRQGGGEKLFF. In DNA form, the CDR3 reads TGTGCCAGCAGGCGACAGGGTGGAGGTGAAAAACTGTTTTTT. The chain combines TRBV6-5 with TRBJ1-4; 7 nucleotides match TRBD1. This CDR3 is 14 amino acids long. The germline gives CDR1 MNHEY, CDR2 SVGAGI. V was pared by 6 bases and J by 7 bases, with 8 bases of the junction left unmatched.

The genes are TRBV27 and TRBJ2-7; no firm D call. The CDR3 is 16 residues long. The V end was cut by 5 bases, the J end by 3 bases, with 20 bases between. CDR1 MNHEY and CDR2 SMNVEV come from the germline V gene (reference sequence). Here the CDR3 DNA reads TGTGCCAGCAGTCCCAAACTGGATTTCTCTGGCTACGAGCAGTACTTC. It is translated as CASSPKLDFSGYEQYF.

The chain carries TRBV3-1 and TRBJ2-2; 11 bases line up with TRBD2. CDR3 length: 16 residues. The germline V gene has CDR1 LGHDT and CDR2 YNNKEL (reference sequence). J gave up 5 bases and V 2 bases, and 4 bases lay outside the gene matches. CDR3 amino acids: CASSQLRTSGTGELFF. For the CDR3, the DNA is TGTGCCAGCAGCCAACTCCGGACTAGCGGGACCGGGGAGCTGTTTTTT.

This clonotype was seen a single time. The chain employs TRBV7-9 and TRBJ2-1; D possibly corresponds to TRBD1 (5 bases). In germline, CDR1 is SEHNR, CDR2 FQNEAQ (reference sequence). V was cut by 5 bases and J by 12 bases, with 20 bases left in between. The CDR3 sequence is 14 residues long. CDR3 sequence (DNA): TGTGCCAGCAGCCCTACGCCAACAGGCTGGGGGCAGTTCTTC. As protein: CASSPTPTGWGQFF.

CDR3 nucleotide sequence: TGTGCCAGCAGTCCCCCCTCGGGACTAGCGGGGGGGACGCAGTACTTC. The encoded protein is CASSPPSGLAGGTQYF. The V call is TRBV6-6, the J call TRBJ2-7, with 16 nucleotides matching TRBD2. This CDR3 is built from 16 residues. The V gene's germline CDR1 is MNHNY and CDR2 SVGAGI (reference sequence). After removal of 5 bases from V and 9 bases from J, the junction contained 10 bases not matched to a gene.

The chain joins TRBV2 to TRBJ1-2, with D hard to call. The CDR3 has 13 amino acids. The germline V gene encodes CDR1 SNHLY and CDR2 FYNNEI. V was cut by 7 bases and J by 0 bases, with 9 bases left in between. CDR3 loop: CASKRDSNYGYTF. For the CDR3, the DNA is TGTGCCAGCAAGAGGGATTCTAACTATGGCTACACCTTC.